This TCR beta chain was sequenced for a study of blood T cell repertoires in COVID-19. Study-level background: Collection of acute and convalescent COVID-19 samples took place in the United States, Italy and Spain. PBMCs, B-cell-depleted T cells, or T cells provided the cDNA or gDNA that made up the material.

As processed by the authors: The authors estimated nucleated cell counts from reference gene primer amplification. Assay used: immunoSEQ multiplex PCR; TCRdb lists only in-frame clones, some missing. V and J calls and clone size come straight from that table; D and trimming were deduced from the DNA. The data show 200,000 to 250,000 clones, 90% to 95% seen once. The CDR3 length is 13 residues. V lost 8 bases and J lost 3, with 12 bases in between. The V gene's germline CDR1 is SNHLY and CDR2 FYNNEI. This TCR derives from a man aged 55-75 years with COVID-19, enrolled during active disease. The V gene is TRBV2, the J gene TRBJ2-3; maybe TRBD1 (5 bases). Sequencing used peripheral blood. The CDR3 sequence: CASDSSGTDTQYF. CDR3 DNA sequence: TGTGCCAGCGATTCATCAGGGACAGATACGCAGTATTTT.